This entry lists 10 T cell receptor beta chains sequenced from one sample in a study of radiotherapy plus CTLA-4 blockade in lung cancer. TCRdb keeps only in-frame clones here, not all; method: immunoSEQ multiplex PCR. The top ten hold 3% to 4.5% of the sample, which has approximately 76,000 clones, 78% seen once. Here the sequenced sample was peripheral blood, taken from a patient treated with radiotherapy plus ipilimumab. The receptors shown here come from a human donor with non-small cell lung cancer who had a partial response to radiotherapy plus ipilimumab. Some clones in this sample may be carry-over from other donors' samples.

This clone has only a few counts. V gene TRBV10-1 combines with J gene TRBJ2-3; D is ambiguous. Per the germline V gene, CDR1 is WNHNN and CDR2 is SYGVQD (reference sequence). V gave up 6 bases and J gave up 1 base, with 20 bases separating them. This CDR3 is built from 17 residues. CDR3 loop: CASSLLCISSCTDTQYF. The CDR3, as DNA: TGCGCCAGCAGCCTCCTCTGTATCTCCTCCTGCACAGATACGCAGTATTTT.

This rearrangement joins TRBV28 to TRBJ1-5; 8 bases line up with TRBD1. The ends lost 7 bases at V and 6 bases at J; junction bases unmatched: 8. In germline, CDR1 is MDHEN, CDR2 SYDVKM. The CDR3 loop spans 14 amino acids. Written as DNA, the CDR3 is TGTGCCAGCAACGCAGGGGGCGCGGTTCAGCCCCAGCATTTT. Its protein product is CASNAGGAVQPQHF.

The V call is TRBV5-1, the J call TRBJ2-5, with 7 bases that match TRBD1. V lost 2 bases to trimming and J lost 3 bases; unmatched junction nucleotides: 7. The CDR3 is 15 residues long. Germline values: CDR1 SGHRS, CDR2 YFSETQ. The CDR3 spells CASSLATGTEETQYF. In DNA, the CDR3 is TGCGCCAGCAGCTTAGCTACGGGGACAGAAGAGACCCAGTACTTC.

The genes are TRBV29-1 and TRBJ1-1; 9 bases are shared with TRBD1. V shed 7 bases, J shed 7 bases, and the junction held 13 bases outside the gene matches. CDR1 is SQVTM, CDR2 ANQGSEA, per germline. CDR3 length: 14 residues. The CDR3 bases are TGCAGCGGAGTCGCGACAGGGGGTGATGTTGAAGCTTTCTTT. Protein sequence: CSGVATGGDVEAFF.

The chain recombines TRBV19 with TRBJ2-3, with D possibly TRBD2 on 5 matching bases. This CDR3 spans 17 amino acids. The germline gives CDR1 LNHDA, CDR2 SQIVND (reference sequence). Between the trimmed V and J ends, which lost 0 bases and 0 bases, there was a span of 13 bases. The CDR3 is CASSIDEGSSSTDTQYF. In nucleotides, the CDR3 is TGTGCCAGTAGTATAGATGAGGGTTCCTCTAGCACAGATACGCAGTATTTT. The whole variable domain, remainder taken from reference TRBV19 and TRBJ2-3, is DGGITQSPKYLFRKEGQNVTLSCEQNLNHDAMYWYRQDPGQGLRLIYYSQIVNDFQKGDIAEGYSVSREKKESFPLTVTSAQKNPTAFYLCASSIDEGSSSTDTQYFGPGTRLTVL.

The J gene is TRBJ1-4, the V gene TRBV6-1; D is ambiguous. V was clipped by 6 bases and J by 8 bases, with 16 bases between them. This CDR3 has 14 amino acids. CDR1 MNHNS and CDR2 SASEGT come from the germline V gene. CDR3 sequence (DNA): TGTGCCAGCAGCCGGGAACAGAGGACGGAAAAACTGTTTTTT. Protein product: CASSREQRTEKLFF.

The chain combines TRBV6-1 with TRBJ2-7; possible D gene TRBD2, 6 bases. This CDR3 has 14 residues. Trimming left V 11 bases short and J 0 bases short, with 17 bases between. Germline CDR1 and CDR2: MNHNS and SASEGT. For the CDR3, the DNA is TGTGCCGCAAAGAGGTTCGGGAGCTCCTACGAGCAGTACTTC. Translating it yields CAAKRFGSSYEQYF.

In regard to this clone: It is likely a read error: a sequence one base away is far more abundant. The chain joins TRBV5-5 to TRBJ1-1; no clear D gene. There are 13 residues in the CDR3. Germline lookup yields CDR1 SGHKS and CDR2 YYEKEE (reference sequence). The V end lost 1 base, the J end lost 1 base, and 5 bases lay between the germline ends. This CDR3 is CASSLRGNTEAFF. The CDR3 DNA follows: TGTGCCAGCAGCTTGCGCGGGAACACTGAAGCTTTCTTT.

This clone was recorded many times. This chain links TRBV10-2 with TRBJ2-7, with 9 bases lining up with TRBD1. This CDR3 comprises 16 residues. Trimming at V came to 2 bases and at J to 4 bases, leaving 9 bases not matched to a gene. Looked up from germline, CDR1 is WSHSY and CDR2 is SAAADI. In nucleotides, the CDR3 is TGCGCCAGCAGTGAGGGGACAGGGTTTTTCTTTTACGAGCAGTACTTC. Protein sequence: CASSEGTGFFFYEQYF.

The chain employs TRBV21-1 and TRBJ2-2; the D segment call TRBD2 is taken from the table without a DNA check. TRBV21-1 is a listed pseudogene. The CDR3 extends over 22 amino acids. CDR3 residues: CASEKAVRGSGGDRGNTGELFF. The DNA of the CDR3 is TGTGCCAGCGAAAAAGCGGTCAGGGGGAGCGGGGGCGACAGAGGGAATACCGGGGAGCTGTTTTTT.